The source of this TCR beta chain is a study of cytomegalovirus exposure and HLA in healthy donors. Study-wide results and caveats: Associated with cytomegalovirus, according to the listing, were 150 to 200 TCR beta chains. As a later analysis showed, a missense DCLRE1C variant was linked to trimming of TCR beta V- and J-genes. Sequencing probably produced one cluster of sequence variants that were highly shared.

The primer mix had 60 Vbeta and 13 Jbeta primers. Sequencing was performed with immunoSEQ multiplex PCR; in TCRdb, only in-frame clones are kept and a portion is missing. The sample contains around 160,000 clones, around four fifths of which appear only once. This CDR3 region has 12 residues. Trimming pared 2 bases from V and 6 bases from J, leaving 2 bases between. Germline loops: CDR1 MGHRA, CDR2 YSYEKL. For this clone: What it binds is unknown.

V gene TRBV4-1 combines with J gene TRBJ1-6; D is unresolved. Sequenced sample: PBMCs. This receptor was taken from a woman younger than 30 in good health and CMV-seronegative. CDR3 coding DNA: TGCGCCAGCAGCCAACTTAATTCACCCCTCCACTTT. Amino acid sequence: CASSQLNSPLHF.